The 5 T cell receptor beta chains given below trace back to one sample, sequenced in a study of CD8+ T cells in alopecia areata. Following RNA extraction, reverse transcription yielded cDNA that acted as the sequencing template. Sequencing used immunoSEQ multiplex PCR; TCRdb keeps in-frame clones, though not all of them. Counted here are around 200,000 clones, about 53% occurring once; the ten biggest clones make up 9.5% to 14%. The sample's treatment: oral pan-JAK inhibitor, 5-10 mg twice daily. The starting material was CD8+ T cells sorted from blood, obtained at week 24, from a patient treated with tofacitinib. These receptors all come from a human donor with alopecia areata.

The CDR3 DNA reads as TGTGCCACCAGCATGGATGGGGTCCCCTTACCGAACTATGGCTACACCTTC. Protein: CATSMDGVPLPNYGYTF. The V call is TRBV15, the J call TRBJ1-2; D gene unclear. V gave up 4 bases and J gave up 2 bases, with 20 bases separating them. The CDR3 extends over 17 amino acids. From germline, CDR1 is LNHNV and CDR2 YYDKDF (reference sequence).

Remarks on this clone: Other DNA sequences within the sample encode an identical CDR3. The chain combines TRBV30 with TRBJ1-2; tentatively, D is TRBD1 (5 bases). V was pared by 3 bases and J by 2 bases, with 7 bases between. The CDR3 spans 12 residues. The germline gives CDR1 GTSNPN, CDR2 SVGIG (reference sequence). The chain's CDR3 is CAWRGVNYGYTF. The CDR3 bases are TGTGCCTGGAGAGGGGTAAACTATGGCTACACCTTC.

The V call is TRBV4-3, the J call TRBJ1-1; 8 nucleotides line up with TRBD1. The trim removed 4 bases at V and 5 bases at J, leaving 15 bases unmatched. The CDR3 is made up of 17 amino acids. CDR1 is LGHNA, CDR2 YSLEER, per germline. The CDR3 reads CASSLTIQGGERTEAFF. CDR3 in DNA: TGCGCCAGCAGCCTAACAATACAGGGGGGAGAGAGGACTGAAGCTTTCTTT.

This clone was observed a few times. The V call is TRBV30, the J call TRBJ2-7, with D possibly matching TRBD2 (6 bases). The V gene's germline CDR1 is GTSNPN and CDR2 SVGIG (reference sequence). The V end lost 0 bases, the J end lost 6 bases, and 15 bases lay between the germline ends. CDR3 size: 14 residues. CDR3 in DNA: TGTGCCTGGAGTGTCGCTGGGGGGTCTCCCGAGCAGTACTTC. Protein product: CAWSVAGGSPEQYF.

This clone was counted a few times. J is TRBJ1-1 and V is TRBV2, with D possibly matching TRBD1 (5 bases). Germline CDR1 SNHLY, CDR2 FYNNEI. Trimming took off 3 bases at V and 5 bases at J, with 19 bases between the two ends. The CDR3 contains 16 residues. In DNA, the CDR3 is TGTGCCAGCAGTGATTTGGGTCTAGGGGTTAAGACTGAAGCTTTCTTT. Its translation is CASSDLGLGVKTEAFF.